This T cell receptor (beta chain) was captured by sequencing in a study of blood T cell repertoires in COVID-19. Study context: The samples span acute and convalescent COVID-19 from the United States, Italy and Spain. T cells, B-cell-depleted T cells, or PBMCs supplied cDNA or gDNA.

Per the germline V gene, CDR1 is LNHNV and CDR2 is YYDKDF (reference sequence). The CDR3 consists of 14 residues. The ends were cut back, 2 bases at V and 5 bases at J, with 12 bases in the middle. Original data processing: Counts of nucleated cells, estimated from reference gene primer amplification, were obtained. Here immunoSEQ multiplex PCR was the method, and the copy in TCRdb shows in-frame clones only, minus some. The V and J calls and clone size are taken from that table; D and trimming were inferred from the DNA. The data contain tens of thousands of clones, roughly 80% of them singletons. Enrollment of patients from Seattle took place during active infection, with longitudinal follow-up.

The specimen sequenced was peripheral blood. The sequence was obtained from a man aged 70 or older with COVID-19, enrolled during active disease. The chain recombines TRBV15 with TRBJ2-5; tentatively, D is TRBD2 (5 bases). The CDR3 bases are TGTGCCACCAGCAGAAGAGGGTCTGCGGAGACCCAGTACTTC. Its translation is CATSRRGSAETQYF. Together with reference TRBV15 and TRBJ2-5, the CDR3 gives the full variable domain: DAMVIQNPRYQVTQFGKPVTLSCSQTLNHNVMYWYQQKSSQAPKLLFHYYDKDFNNEADTPDNFQSRRPNTSFCFLDIRSPGLGDTAMYLCATSRRGSAETQYFGPGTRLLVL.